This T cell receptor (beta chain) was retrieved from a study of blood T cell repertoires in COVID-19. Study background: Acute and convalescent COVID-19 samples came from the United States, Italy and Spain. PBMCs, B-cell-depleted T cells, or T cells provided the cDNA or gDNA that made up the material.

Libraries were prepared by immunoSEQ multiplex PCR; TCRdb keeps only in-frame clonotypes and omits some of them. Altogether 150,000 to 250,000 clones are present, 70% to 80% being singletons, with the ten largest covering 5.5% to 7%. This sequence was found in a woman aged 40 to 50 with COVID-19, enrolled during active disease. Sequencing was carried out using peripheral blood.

CDR3 sequence reads: CASSSAGEYGYTF. The DNA for the CDR3 is TGCGCCAGCAGTTCGGCAGGGGAATATGGCTACACCTTC. This chain joins TRBV5-1 and TRBJ1-2, with a tentative D call TRBD1 (6 bases). CDR3 size: 13 residues. The V and J ends lost 5 bases and 5 bases respectively, with 13 bases between them. CDR1 is SGHRS and CDR2 is YFSETQ in the germline V gene.